This record covers a single TCR beta chain. Its antigen remains unknown. This sample is drawn from a study of T cell clonotyping in hematopoietic cell transplantation. Whole-study findings and limits: Pathologically expanded recipient clonotypes increased progressively from day 30 to day 180 as diversity fell. Higher Inverse Simpson Index values in graft donor and pretransplant recipient predicted broader posttransplant TCR diversity.

Using immunoSEQ multiplex PCR, the repertoire was profiled, and TCRdb retains in-frame clones only, with some absent. This sample yields under 9,500 clones, of which over 60% are seen a single time; 45% belongs to the top ten. Trimming removed 4 bases from V and 5 bases from J; junction bases left unmatched: 6. The V gene's germline CDR1 is LNHDA and CDR2 SQIVND (reference sequence). The CDR3 loop spans 15 amino acids. Sequencing used peripheral blood mononuclear cells, obtained 180 days after allogeneic stem cell transplant. The TCR was taken from a female patient aged 45-60 years who had an allogeneic stem cell transplant from a related donor, so the T cells may come from the graft donor. Some clones in this sample may be carry-over from other donors' samples. V usage is TRBV19 and J usage is TRBJ2-2; TRBD1 agrees at 8 bases. CDR3: CASSTRTGWTGELFF. The DNA of the CDR3 is TGTGCCAGTAGTACCCGGACAGGGTGGACCGGGGAGCTGTTTTTT.